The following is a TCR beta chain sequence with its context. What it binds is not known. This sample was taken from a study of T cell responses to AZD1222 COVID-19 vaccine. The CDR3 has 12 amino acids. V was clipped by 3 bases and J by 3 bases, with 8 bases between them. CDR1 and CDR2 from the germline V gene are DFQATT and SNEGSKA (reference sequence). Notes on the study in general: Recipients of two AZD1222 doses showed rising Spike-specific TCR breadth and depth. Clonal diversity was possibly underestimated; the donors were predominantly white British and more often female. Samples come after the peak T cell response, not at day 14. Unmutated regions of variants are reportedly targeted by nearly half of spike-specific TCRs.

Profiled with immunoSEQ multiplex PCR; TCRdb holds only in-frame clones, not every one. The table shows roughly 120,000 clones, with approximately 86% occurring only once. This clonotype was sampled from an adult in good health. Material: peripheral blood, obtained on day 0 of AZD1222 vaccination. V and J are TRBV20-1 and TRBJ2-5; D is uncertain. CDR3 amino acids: CSASGWEETQYF. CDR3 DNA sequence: TGCAGTGCTAGTGGTTGGGAAGAGACCCAGTACTTC.